This T cell receptor (beta chain) is drawn from a study of regulatory T cells in long-lasting Graves disease (dated by TCRdb to the early 2020s). In terms of the full investigation: In the newly diagnosed Graves' disease group, patients had been taking antithyroid drugs for less than 3 months. Persistent Graves' disease patients were compared with newly diagnosed Graves' disease patients by peripheral blood TCR sequencing and RNA sequencing. The study was registered as a clinical trial and conducted in China. A total of 33 samples were covered by TCR sequencing, comprising around 13 persistent and about 20 newly diagnosed Graves' disease patients. Study-wide conclusions, independent of this receptor: As a limitation, the authors acknowledged that the small sample size may reduce accuracy. Because the primary lesion, thyroid tissue, could not be accessed, the study looked at peripheral blood alone. A larger number of public clonotypes was shared among persistent patients (fewer than 3,000) than among newly diagnosed patients (around 880). Preferential use of TRBV28, TRBJ1-2 and TRBJ2-5 was observed in persistent disease, whereas TRBV20-1 and TRBJ2-1 were favored in newly diagnosed disease. Compared with newly diagnosed patients, persistent Graves' disease patients had lower TCR Shannon entropy and fewer highly expanded clones, which suggests clonal expansion. Sequencing and analysis were restricted to the TCR beta chain.

V is shortened by 8 bases, J by 6 bases, and the region joining them spans 14 bases. Via the germline V gene, CDR1 is MNHNS and CDR2 SASEGT. The CDR3, cysteine through phenylalanine, is 12 amino acids long. Kept here is only the CDR3 DNA, which spans 36 bases and is read in frame from base 1. The sample's time point label, in plain terms: newly diagnosed GD, antithyroid drugs for less than 3 months. RNA was extracted from PBMCs in TRIzol for both TCR sequencing and RNA sequencing. The diagnosis of Graves' disease was made according to American Thyroid Association guidelines. The patients came from an endocrinology department in Xi'an, China. Each patient gave 7 to 9.5 milliliters of peripheral blood, collected in an EDTA anticoagulant tube. PBMCs were isolated by Ficoll Paque Plus density gradient separation without further T cell sorting. An Agilent 2100 Bioanalyzer and agarose gel were used to check RNA quality, and a NanoDrop 2000 was used to measure RNA concentration.

This clonotype was counted only a few times. Its antigen remains unidentified. Base qualities were left out, and no much larger clone turns up one base away. Library creation used multiplex PCR. The listed sequencing device is Illumina HiSeq 4000. To build TCR beta libraries, CDR3 regions were amplified by Arm-PCR using iRepertoire HTBI primers. Gel purification was performed on PCR products prior to sequencing. The study's processing was this. Across samples, 55 to 80 TRBV and 13 to 15 TRBJ segments were identified and used for gene usage analysis of CDR3 amino acid clonotypes. COPE and FqMerger were used to merge filtered high-quality paired reads into contigs. BLAST was used to align contigs to IMGT TRBV, TRBD and TRBJ reference genes, with CDR3 defined following IMGT. Any clonotype with a frequency above 0.1% was classified as a highly expanded clone. Shannon entropy was used to measure repertoire diversity, and the Gini coefficient was used to measure V-J evenness. Public clonotypes were defined as clonotypes shared by more than one individual. The public reads were reprocessed in TCRdb via fastp at Q25 and MiXCR, keeping in-frame beta chains. Merged by CDR3 protein, the rows form single entries marked with the most common genes and DNA. The V and J calls come from TCRdb's annotation, not from the publication. This sample lists about 560,000 distinct CDR3 sequences; roughly 16% were detected once. The ten largest clones add up to about 12% of the sample.

This same sample was also taken into another study, of T cells in Graves' hyperthyroidism and ophthalmopathy. The second source states: Stable Graves' hyperthyroidism was defined as the absence of progression to ophthalmopathy over 18 months of follow-up. Hyperthyroidism patients were aged 18 to 65 years and newly diagnosed, with disease duration of less than 2 months. Patients with uncontrolled infections, other autoimmune diseases, pregnancy or lactation were excluded. Diagnoses were established on the basis of clinical symptoms, serum thyroxine and TRAb, thyroid ultrasound, and orbital computed tomography. The first round of RT-PCR for the TCR CDR3 was performed with the HTBI primer set and the Qiagen OneStep RT-PCR kit. Blood samples also contained most of the expanded thyroid clonotypes (frequency above 0.001), which suggests that blood repertoires may reflect thyroid immune responses. A 13 V-J signature model separated ophthalmopathy from stable hyperthyroidism, with about 88% sensitivity and about 81% specificity in cross-validation and 80%/75% in testing. In validation, the model predicted progression to ophthalmopathy a median of approximately 6.3 months before onset, with approximately 68% sensitivity and roughly 72% specificity. To identify distinguishing TCR V-J signatures, a discovery cohort of around 100 patients was used, comprising approximately 40 with Graves' ophthalmopathy and around 60 with stable Graves' hyperthyroidism. Whether ophthalmopathy could be predicted prospectively was tested in an independent validation cohort made up of under 20 hyperthyroidism patients plus 17 patients who later progressed to ophthalmopathy. The 100 discovery patients were divided at random into training and test sets in a 7:3 ratio. Thyroid tissue and blood T-cell repertoires from six Graves' hyperthyroidism patients were also compared in the study. After blood sampling, hyperthyroidism patients were treated with methimazole at a starting dose of 30 mg daily, and ophthalmopathy patients were treated with high-dose intravenous methylprednisolone. The libraries were constructed in a second round of multiplex PCR and then size-selected and purified. Libraries were sequenced paired-end with 100 bp reads on an Illumina HiSeq2000. Raw data were processed with SOAPnuke, discarding reads with adapters, uncalled bases, mean Phred below 15, or no exact constant-primer or identifier match. COPE v1.2.5 was used to merge the high-quality paired reads, and each unique nucleotide sequence was defined as a clonotype. Clonotypes were aligned to IMGT TRBV, TRBD and TRBJ reference segments using MiTCR v1.1. The analysis included only V-J combinations with a frequency above 0.0001, which together covered 99% to 99.2% of the repertoires. The TCS score was defined as the ratio of F50 (clonal expansion) to E x V (chaos), calculated using BLOSUM62-based TCRdist between CDR3 peptides within each V-J. Welch's t-statistics and random forest reduced several hundred V-J features to roughly 13, which were used in a naive Bayes classifier (R e1071). Sample size was not statistically predetermined, and investigators were not blinded to group allocation. The paper reports TCR Vbeta CDR3 sequencing of approximately 140 peripheral blood samples: under 45 ophthalmopathy, roughly 74 hyperthyroidism and around 17 progressor patients.

The chain links TRBV6-1 with TRBJ2-7, with a weak D call of TRBD1 (6 bases match). This sample comprised peripheral blood mononuclear cells (PBMCs), obtained at new diagnosis, from a patient treated with antithyroid drugs. The receptor's source is a man younger than 35 with Graves disease. Donor details come from another sample of the same person, matched by shared clones. The nucleotide sequence is given as TGTGCCAGCCAGGGGTTGGCAAGCGAGCAGTACTTC. This sequence encodes CASQGLASEQYF.